The TCR beta chain under discussion was sequenced for a study of neurological immune-mediated disorders. It was from 2 million PBMCs stored at -80 C that the unsorted libraries were obtained. The CDR3 has 16 residues. The V gene lost 1 base and the J gene lost 5 bases, with 17 bases spanning the gap. From germline, CDR1 is SGHVS and CDR2 FNYEAQ. This clonotype has ten or more counts. Its antigen is still unknown. Study results and caveats: The most TCR clonal expansion was seen in HTLV-1-associated myelopathy, and the least was seen in multiple sclerosis, which fell below healthy controls.

Synthesis of cDNA was performed by 5'RACE using 10-nucleotide random UMIs. TCRdb processed the 5' RACE reads anew with MiXCR; each CDR3 protein has one entry. The data hold fewer than 60,000 distinct CDR3 sequences, with 10% observed a single time. The J gene is TRBJ1-1, the V gene TRBV7-6; D is unresolved. This clonotype was obtained from a man aged 70-80 years with HTLV-1-associated myelopathy (HAM/TSP). What was sequenced was PBMCs. CDR3 sequence reads: CASSLGFWQTGTEAFF. The CDR3 DNA follows: TGTGCCAGCAGCTTAGGTTTCTGGCAGACGGGTACTGAAGCTTTCTTT.